A single sample gave rise to the 24 T cell receptor beta chains below, sequenced in a study of blood T cell repertoires in COVID-19. Using immunoSEQ multiplex PCR, the repertoire was profiled, and TCRdb retains in-frame clones only, with some absent. The data hold 150,000 to 200,000 clones, with 70% to 90% observed a single time. Material: peripheral blood. These TCRs come from a man in his forties with active or convalescent COVID-19.

The V gene is TRBV5-6, the J gene TRBJ1-1; 8 nucleotides line up with TRBD1. J gave up 1 base and V 4 bases, and 3 bases lay outside the gene matches. This CDR3 spans 14 amino acids. CDR1 is SGHDT, CDR2 YYEEEE, per germline. CDR3 DNA: TGTGCCAGCAGCCTGGGACAGGCGAACACTGAAGCTTTCTTT. This encodes CASSLGQANTEAFF.

The rearrangement links TRBV24-1 to TRBJ2-7; 7 nucleotides line up with TRBD1. Germline-derived CDR1 and CDR2 are KGHDR and SFDVKD. The V and J ends lost 4 bases and 1 base, in that order; junction bases with no gene match: 9. The CDR3 sequence is 16 residues long. CDR3 nucleotides: TGTGCCACCAGTGACCCGGGACAGTCCACTTCCTACGAGCAGTACTTC. It yields the protein CATSDPGQSTSYEQYF.

The chain joins TRBV30 to TRBJ1-3; a possible D gene is TRBD1 (6 bases). CDR3 length equals 14 residues. Germline CDR1 and CDR2: GTSNPN and SVGIG (reference sequence). Deletions cut 1 base from V and 0 bases from J, with 7 bases between. The CDR3 loop is CAWSAGVSGNTIYF. DNA for the CDR3: TGTGCCTGGAGTGCAGGGGTCTCTGGAAACACCATATATTTT.

This sequence joins TRBV18 and TRBJ2-1; 8 bases fit TRBD1. V shed 3 bases and J 5 bases; nucleotides not matched to a gene: 9. Germline CDR1 KGHSH, CDR2 LQKENI. The CDR3 totals 16 residues. In nucleotides, the CDR3 is TGTGCCAGCTCACCTAAACCGGGACAGGAGCACAATGAGCAGTTCTTC. Its translation: CASSPKPGQEHNEQFF.

This clone occurred once. CDR3 in amino acids: CASSPLGRQREKLFF. For the CDR3, the DNA is TGTGCCAGCTCACCTTTGGGTCGACAGCGCGAAAAACTGTTTTTT. The chain uses TRBV18 and TRBJ1-4, with D perhaps TRBD1 (5 bases). CDR3 length equals 15 residues. The germline V gene encodes CDR1 KGHSH and CDR2 LQKENI. V lost 3 bases and J lost 8, with 16 bases in between. Full variable domain (rest looked up from reference TRBV18 and TRBJ1-4): NAGVMQNPRHLVRRRGQEARLRCSPMKGHSHVYWYRQLPEEGLKFMVYLQKENIIDESGMPKERFSAEFPKEGPSILRIQQVVRGDSAAYFCASSPLGRQREKLFFGSGTQLSVL.

This chain joins TRBV11-2 and TRBJ1-6; D is undetermined. This CDR3 spans 17 amino acids. CDR1 is SGHAT, CDR2 FQNNGV, per germline. Trimming stripped 1 base from V and 3 bases from J, with 13 bases between. The CDR3 DNA reads as TGTGCCAGCAGCTTAGTGGGGAGACAAAACTATAATTCACCCCTCCACTTT. Translating it yields CASSLVGRQNYNSPLHF.

This clone was observed a few times. The rearrangement joins TRBV11-2 to TRBJ2-7, with D tentatively TRBD2 (6 bases). V dropped 1 base and J dropped 3 bases, with 13 bases sitting between them. The CDR3 runs 15 residues. Germline-derived CDR1 and CDR2 are SGHAT and FQNNGV. The DNA for the CDR3 is TGTGCCAGCAGCTTAGCCGGGACGGGAGTCTACGAGCAGTACTTC. Amino acid sequence: CASSLAGTGVYEQYF.

The chain couples TRBV28 to TRBJ1-1; 7 nucleotides align to TRBD1. The CDR3 sequence is 15 residues long. The junction had 8 bases not matched to a gene; V was cut back by 6 bases and J by 1 base. The germline gives CDR1 MDHEN, CDR2 SYDVKM. The CDR3 coding sequence is TGTGCCAGCAGGAAGACAGGGACGAAGAACACTGAAGCTTTCTTT. This gives the protein CASRKTGTKNTEAFF.

The V gene is TRBV6-5, the J gene TRBJ2-5, with D possibly matching TRBD2 (6 bases). The V gene's germline CDR1 is MNHEY and CDR2 SVGAGI. CDR3 size: 16 residues. The V end lost 4 bases, the J end lost 1 base, and 16 bases lay between the germline ends. In nucleotides, the CDR3 is TGTGCCAGCAGTTCCTCACTAGCTAGATTCCAAGAGACCCAGTACTTC. Its protein is CASSSSLARFQETQYF.

This chain links TRBV7-2 with TRBJ2-2; 7 positions match TRBD2. The CDR3 covers 15 residues. With 4 bases clipped from V and 4 bases from J, the junction kept 6 bases outside the gene matches. The germline gives CDR1 SGHTA, CDR2 FQGNSA. DNA for the CDR3: TGTGCCAGCAGCTCCTGGGGGGGAGGCACCGGGGAGCTGTTTTTT. Translating it yields CASSSWGGGTGELFF.

This chain's CDR3 is CAWSVPFVGDNQPQHF. Written as DNA, the CDR3 is TGTGCCTGGAGTGTACCGTTTGTAGGGGACAATCAGCCCCAGCATTTT. The gene calls are TRBV30 and TRBJ1-5; weak D call: TRBD1 (5 bases). Trimming pared 0 bases from V and 3 bases from J, leaving 15 bases between. In germline, CDR1 is GTSNPN, CDR2 SVGIG (reference sequence). This CDR3 contains 16 residues.

In this sample, this clone turned up a few times. The chain couples TRBV7-9 to TRBJ2-7; D not resolved. Trimming removed 7 bases at V and 5 bases at J, with 15 bases between. The CDR3 covers 13 residues. Germline V gene data show CDR1 as SEHNR and CDR2 as FQNEAQ (reference sequence). CDR3 loop: CASTRRQVDEQYF. As DNA, the CDR3 is TGTGCCAGCACTCGAAGGCAGGTGGACGAGCAGTACTTC.

V is TRBV28 and J is TRBJ2-1; no reliable D call. The V gene lost 5 bases and the J gene lost 10 bases, with 21 bases spanning the gap. CDR1 is MDHEN, CDR2 SYDVKM, per germline. The CDR3 spans 15 residues. The CDR3 DNA is TGTGCCAGCAGTCCAAACATGGGCCTTGGGTGGGAGCAGTTCTTC. It yields the protein CASSPNMGLGWEQFF.

The chain couples TRBV2 to TRBJ2-1; 12 bases are a match to TRBD2. The length of the CDR3 is 15 residues. The V gene end was trimmed by 7 bases and the J gene end by 6 bases; junction bases not matched to a gene: 7. CDR1 is SNHLY, CDR2 FYNNEI, per germline. The CDR3 DNA reads TGTGCCAGCAACCCATCTAGCGGGGGGGCCAATGAGCAGTTCTTC. This translates into CASNPSSGGANEQFF.

This rearrangement joins TRBV27 to TRBJ2-1, with 10 bases lining up with TRBD1. V lost 3 bases to trimming and J lost 12 bases; unmatched junction nucleotides: 11. The germline V gene has CDR1 MNHEY and CDR2 SMNVEV (reference sequence). The CDR3 has 15 amino acids. The CDR3 sequence is CASSFTTGQGGGQFF. Written as DNA, the CDR3 is TGTGCCAGCAGTTTTACAACCGGACAGGGGGGTGGGCAGTTCTTC.

This rearrangement joins TRBV2 to TRBJ2-5, with TRBD2 as a possible D gene (6 bases). Per the germline V gene, CDR1 is SNHLY and CDR2 is FYNNEI. The V end was cut by 1 base, the J end by 6 bases, with 12 bases between. The CDR3 runs 14 residues. CDR3 sequence: CASSEGGLPKTQYF. CDR3 coding DNA: TGTGCCAGCAGTGAAGGGGGACTGCCTAAGACCCAGTACTTC.

The J gene is TRBJ1-1, the V gene TRBV27, with D possibly TRBD1 on 5 matching bases. The CDR3 runs 16 residues. Germline assignment: CDR1 MNHEY and CDR2 SMNVEV (reference sequence). V lost 8 bases to trimming and J lost 0 bases, with 19 bases between them. This CDR3 reads CASRDWGRDMNTEAFF. The CDR3 coding sequence is TGTGCCAGCCGCGATTGGGGCAGAGACATGAACACTGAAGCTTTCTTT.

The chain carries TRBV7-2 and TRBJ2-7; the D gene is possibly TRBD2 (5 bases). V was pared by 2 bases and J by 4 bases, with 15 bases between. The CDR3 length is 15 residues. The germline gives CDR1 SGHTA, CDR2 FQGNSA. CDR3 nucleotide sequence: TGTGCCAGCAGCTTAACGGACTTTGCAGGATACGAGCAGTACTTC. It encodes CASSLTDFAGYEQYF.

The rearrangement links TRBV4-1 to TRBJ1-2; D remains ambiguous. The CDR3 sequence is 15 residues long. Germline loops: CDR1 MGHRA, CDR2 YSYEKL. V shed 3 bases and J shed 4 bases, with 15 bases lying between them. The DNA of the CDR3 is TGCGCCAGCAGCCACCCTCCCGCGGGAGCCTATGGCTACACCTTC. Translating gives CASSHPPAGAYGYTF.

J is TRBJ1-1 and V is TRBV5-4; D gene uncertain. Germline CDR1 and CDR2: SGHNT and YYREEE (reference sequence). The CDR3 length is 16 residues. The V and J ends lost 0 bases and 7 bases respectively, with 19 bases between them. The CDR3 reads CASSLVMSPAFSEAFF. CDR3 coding DNA: TGTGCCAGCAGCTTGGTTATGTCTCCTGCCTTTAGTGAAGCTTTCTTT.

The gene calls are TRBV10-3 and TRBJ1-2; TRBD1 aligns across 7 bases. Trimming removed 8 bases from V and 6 bases from J; junction bases left unmatched: 3. CDR1 ENHRY and CDR2 SYGVKD come from the germline V gene. CDR3 length equals 11 residues. CDR3 bases: TGTGCCATCGGGGACAGAGATGGCTACACCTTC. It codes for CAIGDRDGYTF.

The table lists this clone with a few counts. The genes are TRBV19 and TRBJ2-3; TRBD1 is a possible D gene (6 bases). Per the germline V gene, CDR1 is LNHDA and CDR2 is SQIVND (reference sequence). The CDR3 extends over 14 amino acids. V lost 9 bases and J lost 6, with 19 bases in between. The CDR3 DNA is TGTGCCAGCCAGCCGACAGGAGGCAGGGATACGCAGTATTTT. Its translation: CASQPTGGRDTQYF.

CDR3: CATSFSGTVNTGELFF. The CDR3 DNA sequence: TGTGCCACCAGTTTTTCCGGGACAGTCAACACCGGGGAGCTGTTTTTT. The chain links TRBV24-1 to TRBJ2-2; 7 bases fit TRBD1. Looked up from germline, CDR1 is KGHDR and CDR2 is SFDVKD. Trimming removed 6 bases from V and 2 bases from J; junction bases left unmatched: 8. The CDR3 spans 16 residues.

This chain joins TRBV2 and TRBJ1-4; weak D call: TRBD1 (5 bases). The germline V gene encodes CDR1 SNHLY and CDR2 FYNNEI. This CDR3 region has 11 residues. V was cut by 6 bases and J by 7 bases, with 6 bases left in between. The DNA for the CDR3 is TGTGCCAGCAGGACAGTTGAAAAACTGTTTTTT. Its protein product is CASRTVEKLFF. The variable domain in full, with the rest retrieved from reference TRBV2 and TRBJ1-4, is EPEVTQTPSHQVTQMGQEVILRCVPISNHLYFYWYRQILGQKVEFLVSFYNNEISEKSEIFDDQFSVERPDGSNFTLKIRSTKLEDSAMYFCASRTVEKLFFGSGTQLSVL.